This T cell receptor (beta chain) was found in a study of T cells in Graves' hyperthyroidism and ophthalmopathy. Amplified TCR beta CDR3 regions derived from RNA transcripts. HTBI primers were the set used in a first-round RT-PCR of the TCR CDR3. MiXCR was run by TCRdb on the multiplex PCR reads, yielding one entry per CDR3 protein. The table includes roughly 700,000 distinct CDR3 sequences, approximately 15% detected once. The CDR3 is 12 residues long. The germline V and J ends were trimmed by 1 base and 10 bases, with 11 bases remaining between them. From germline, CDR1 is DFQATT and CDR2 SNEGSKA (reference sequence). This clonotype showed up just a few times.

The genes are TRBV20-1 and TRBJ2-1, with D unclear. The receptor comes from a young woman with Graves' hyperthyroidism. Material for sequencing was blood. The DNA of the CDR3 is TGCAGTGCTAGAGTCCGGGTCAGCGAGCAGTTCTTC. Its translation: CSARVRVSEQFF.